This entry is about one T cell receptor (beta chain). Sample time point: newly diagnosed GD, antithyroid drugs for less than 3 months. PBMCs provided the RNA from which the TCR library was made. This sample was taken from a study of regulatory T cells in long-lasting Graves disease. Both iRepertoire HTBI primers and Arm-PCR of CDR3 regions were used to build the TCR beta libraries. Via MiXCR, TCRdb re-called the multiplex PCR reads, giving one row per CDR3 protein. The sample records roughly 610,000 distinct CDR3 sequences, about 15% being singletons. The CDR3 is 16 residues long. The germline CDR1 and CDR2 sequences are LNHDA and SQIVND (reference sequence). V was pared by 3 bases and J by 4 bases, with 8 bases of the junction left unmatched. These data were also filed under a second study, of T cells in Graves' hyperthyroidism and ophthalmopathy. As that report states: The HTBI set primed first-round TCR CDR3 RT-PCR.

This TCR derives from a young woman with Graves disease. The chain combines TRBV19 with TRBJ2-1; 8 nucleotides agree with TRBD2. The sample here was peripheral blood mononuclear cells (PBMCs), taken at new diagnosis, from a patient treated with antithyroid drugs. CDR3 amino acids: CASSIQAGVGYNEQFF. Here the CDR3 DNA reads TGTGCCAGTAGTATCCAAGCGGGAGTAGGTTACAATGAGCAGTTCTTC.